The 31 T cell receptor beta chains presented below share a single source sample, sequenced in a study of blood T cell repertoires in COVID-19. Profiling relied on immunoSEQ multiplex PCR, and the TCRdb table lists in-frame clones only, not all of them. The table records about 240,000 clones, roughly 80% of them present only once. Material: PBMCs or T cells enriched from blood (not recorded which). All receptors come from a woman aged 40-49 years who had been exposed to COVID-19.

V gene TRBV11-2 combines with J gene TRBJ2-5; 9 nucleotides match TRBD1. Germline V gives CDR1 SGHAT, CDR2 FQNNGV. The CDR3 is made up of 14 amino acids. The V gene end was trimmed by 5 bases and the J gene end by 4 bases; junction bases not matched to a gene: 5. The CDR3 DNA is TGTGCCAGCAGCCTAGGACAGGGGACAGAGACCCAGTACTTC. This translates into CASSLGQGTETQYF.

This clone was counted between two and nine times. V gene TRBV3-1 (or the pseudogene TRBV3-2) combines with J gene TRBJ1-2, with a tentative D call TRBD1 (6 bases). The CDR3 sequence is 15 residues long. Looked up from germline, CDR1 is LGHDT and CDR2 is YNNKEL (reference sequence). V lost 4 bases and J 7 bases, leaving 19 bases between the germline ends. Here the CDR3 DNA reads TGTGCCAGCAGCCCACCCGGGGGGGGCGGGCGTGGCTACACCTTC. The encoded protein is CASSPPGGGGRGYTF.

The chain uses TRBV19 and TRBJ2-7; TRBD1 matches 11 bases. The CDR3 runs 13 residues. V trimming: 7 bases; J trimming: 3 bases; junction bases outside the gene matches: 2. Germline V gene sequence: CDR1 LNHDA, CDR2 SQIVND (reference sequence). The CDR3 loop reads CASTGTGGYEQYF. The CDR3 DNA follows: TGTGCCAGTACCGGGACAGGGGGCTACGAGCAGTACTTC.

This clone has more than one count but fewer than ten. The chain recombines TRBV20-1 with TRBJ2-5; D is ambiguous. CDR3 length equals 13 residues. Between the trimmed V and J ends, which lost 3 bases and 5 bases, there was a span of 13 bases. Germline V gene data show CDR1 as DFQATT and CDR2 as SNEGSKA (reference sequence). DNA of the CDR3: TGCAGTGCTAGTGCCCCGCCGGAGGAGACCCAGTACTTC. As protein: CSASAPPEETQYF.

The chain links TRBV30 to TRBJ2-7, with TRBD2 matching over 10 bases. The V gene's germline CDR1 is GTSNPN and CDR2 SVGIG (reference sequence). Trimming cost V 2 bases and J 5 bases; bases outside gene matches: 9. This CDR3 is 15 amino acids long. CDR3 in amino acids: CAWSKSGGVKDEQYF. The CDR3 bases are TGTGCCTGGAGTAAAAGCGGGGGGGTAAAGGACGAGCAGTACTTC.

This clone turned up a few times. This chain links TRBV19 with TRBJ1-3; no firm D call. This CDR3 is 14 amino acids long. Germline CDR1 LNHDA, CDR2 SQIVND (reference sequence). The V end lost 10 bases, the J end lost 0 bases, and 13 bases lay between the germline ends. CDR3 coding DNA: TGTGCCACCTCGGACTCCAGCTCTGGAAACACCATATATTTT. Translating it yields CATSDSSSGNTIYF. Using reference TRBV19 and TRBJ1-3 for the parts outside the CDR3, the full variable domain is DGGITQSPKYLFRKEGQNVTLSCEQNLNHDAMYWYRQDPGQGLRLIYYSQIVNDFQKGDIAEGYSVSREKKESFPLTVTSAQKNPTAFYLCATSDSSSGNTIYFGEGSWLTVV.

This clone was counted between two and nine times. The chain couples TRBV2 to TRBJ1-1; D call uncertain. From germline, CDR1 is SNHLY and CDR2 FYNNEI. The V gene lost 2 bases and the J gene lost 2 bases, with 9 bases spanning the gap. This CDR3 has 14 amino acids. CDR3 nucleotide sequence: TGTGCCAGCAGTGAATTAGGGAGAAACACTGAAGCTTTCTTT. Translating it yields CASSELGRNTEAFF.

This clone was observed a single time. V usage is TRBV9 and J usage is TRBJ2-7; D perhaps matches TRBD2 (5 bases). Germline CDR1 SGDLS, CDR2 YYNGEE. This CDR3 comprises 15 residues. V lost 3 bases and J 0 bases, leaving 13 bases between the germline ends. The CDR3 DNA reads TGTGCCAGCAGCGAGAATAGCGTTATCTCCTACGAGCAGTACTTC. This encodes CASSENSVISYEQYF.

The chain uses TRBV5-1 and TRBJ1-4; possible D gene TRBD1, 5 bases. Germline V gives CDR1 SGHRS, CDR2 YFSETQ. This CDR3 spans 14 amino acids. V dropped 2 bases and J dropped 2 bases, with 7 bases sitting between them. Here the CDR3 DNA reads TGCGCCAGCAGCTTCGGGGGTACTAATGAAAAACTGTTTTTT. This translates into CASSFGGTNEKLFF.

This chain uses TRBV19 with TRBJ2-3; tentatively, D is TRBD1 (5 bases). This CDR3 is 14 amino acids long. Germline CDR1 LNHDA, CDR2 SQIVND (reference sequence). Trimming took off 1 base at V and 3 bases at J, with 8 bases between the two ends. This CDR3 reads CASSIGRQTDTQYF. The CDR3 region has the DNA TGTGCCAGTAGTATAGGCCGACAGACAGATACGCAGTATTTT.

This clone was detected once. This rearrangement joins TRBV3-1 (or the pseudogene TRBV3-2) to TRBJ2-2; D is perhaps TRBD1 (6 bases). Between the trimmed V and J ends, which lost 1 base and 5 bases, there was a span of 14 bases. Germline CDR1 is LGHDT and CDR2 is YNNKEL (reference sequence). CDR3 length: 16 amino acids. The DNA of the CDR3 is TGTGCCAGCAGCCAAGGAGGCAGGGGTGGAACCGGGGAGCTGTTTTTT. This translates into CASSQGGRGGTGELFF.

The genes are TRBV7-6 and TRBJ1-1; a weak D match, TRBD1 (5 bases). Germline lookup yields CDR1 SGHVS and CDR2 FNYEAQ. V was clipped by 2 bases and J by 4 bases, with 14 bases between them. The CDR3 consists of 15 residues. CDR3 protein: CASSLMGAGSTEAFF. DNA of the CDR3: TGTGCCAGCAGCTTAATGGGTGCAGGGTCCACTGAAGCTTTCTTT. The whole variable domain, filled in from reference TRBV7-6 and TRBJ1-1, reads GAGVSQSPRYKVTKRGQDVALRCDPISGHVSLYWYRQALGQGPEFLTYFNYEAQQDKSGLPNDRFSAERPEGSISTLTIQRTEQRDSAMYRCASSLMGAGSTEAFFGQGTRLTVV.

A single count supports this clone. This chain connects TRBV7-9 to TRBJ2-7, with TRBD2 matching 7 bases. Trimming cost V 7 bases and J 4 bases; bases outside gene matches: 4. This CDR3 is built from 12 residues. Germline V CDR1 and CDR2: SEHNR, FQNEAQ (reference sequence). CDR3 sequence: CASTLGGYEQYF. The CDR3, as DNA: TGTGCCAGCACCCTCGGGGGGTACGAGCAGTACTTC.

The J gene is TRBJ1-1, the V gene TRBV5-1, with D tentatively TRBD1 (6 bases). There are 14 residues in the CDR3. Germline CDR1 reads SGHRS; CDR2 reads YFSETQ. Trimming removed 0 bases at V and 4 bases at J, with 10 bases between. The CDR3 region is CASSLATTGTEAFF. The DNA of the CDR3 is TGCGCCAGCAGCTTGGCCACGACAGGCACTGAAGCTTTCTTT.

The chain has TRBV4-3 and TRBJ1-1, with 7 bases identical to TRBD1. V lost 0 bases and J lost 4; bases outside the gene matches: 5. From germline, CDR1 is LGHNA and CDR2 YSLEER. This CDR3 has 15 amino acids. The CDR3 is CASSQDEGASTEAFF. CDR3 in DNA: TGCGCCAGCAGCCAAGATGAGGGGGCGAGCACTGAAGCTTTCTTT.

The CDR3, as DNA: TGTGCCAGCAGCCAACTCCCGGGACTAGCGGGGGGAAGCTCCTACGAGCAGTACTTC. Translated, it gives CASSQLPGLAGGSSYEQYF. This sequence joins TRBV4-2 and TRBJ2-7; 15 bases line up with TRBD2. This CDR3 is 19 amino acids long. Germline-derived CDR1 and CDR2 are LGHNA and YNFKEQ. V dropped 2 bases and J dropped 0; count of bases not matched to a gene: 8.

This chain joins TRBV19 and TRBJ1-6, with D possibly TRBD1 on 6 matching bases. The CDR3 sequence is 15 residues long. The germline V gene encodes CDR1 LNHDA and CDR2 SQIVND (reference sequence). The germline V and J ends were trimmed by 3 bases and 7 bases, with 13 bases remaining between them. The CDR3: CASSIYAGANSPLHF. In DNA form, the CDR3 reads TGTGCCAGTAGTATTTATGCAGGGGCGAATTCACCCCTCCACTTT.

The chain links TRBV10-3 to TRBJ1-1, with 7 bases lining up with TRBD1. The CDR3 sequence is 13 residues long. The germline V gene encodes CDR1 ENHRY and CDR2 SYGVKD. The V and J ends lost 6 bases and 4 bases, in that order; junction bases with no gene match: 5. Here the CDR3 reads CAIRPTGATEAFF. The CDR3 nucleotides read TGTGCCATCAGGCCAACAGGGGCCACTGAAGCTTTCTTT.

This chain connects TRBV28 to TRBJ1-2; D is unclear. Looked up from germline, CDR1 is MDHEN and CDR2 is SYDVKM. Trimming stripped 5 bases from V and 2 bases from J, with 12 bases between. The CDR3 sequence is 14 residues long. The CDR3 sequence: CASSPHTLNYGYTF. DNA for the CDR3: TGTGCCAGCAGTCCCCATACTTTAAACTATGGCTACACCTTC.

The sample holds one count of this clone. The chain combines TRBV5-1 with TRBJ2-3, with D unclear. Between the trimmed V and J ends, which lost 1 base and 4 bases, there was a span of 10 bases. CDR3 length: 14 residues. The germline gives CDR1 SGHRS, CDR2 YFSETQ. CDR3 sequence: CASSLMASADTQYF. CDR3 nucleotides: TGCGCCAGCAGCTTGATGGCCAGCGCAGATACGCAGTATTTT.

This chain joins TRBV7-9 and TRBJ2-5, with D perhaps matching TRBD1 (5 bases). Germline V gene lookup returns CDR1 SEHNR and CDR2 FQNEAQ (reference sequence). Deletions cut 5 bases from V and 4 bases from J, with 23 bases between. The CDR3 is 17 amino acids. This chain's CDR3 is CASSRTQGGDLGETQYF. CDR3 bases: TGTGCCAGCAGCCGGACCCAGGGCGGCGACTTGGGAGAGACCCAGTACTTC.

As regards this clone: Other DNA sequences in this sample translate to the same CDR3. For the CDR3, the DNA is TGTGCCAGCAGTGACCAGGGTAACACTGAAGCTTTCTTT. Translating it yields CASSDQGNTEAFF. The V call is TRBV2, the J call TRBJ1-1; TRBD1 is a possible D gene (5 bases). The V end was cut by 3 bases, the J end by 2 bases, with 7 bases between. In germline, CDR1 is SNHLY, CDR2 FYNNEI. The length of the CDR3 is 13 residues.

The chain couples TRBV7-9 to TRBJ2-2; unclear D gene. CDR1 SEHNR and CDR2 FQNEAQ come from the germline V gene (reference sequence). The CDR3 contains 12 residues. The ends were cut back, 3 bases at V and 6 bases at J, with 5 bases in the middle. The CDR3 bases are TGTGCCAGCAGCTTTTCGGCCGGGGAGCTGTTTTTT. This encodes CASSFSAGELFF.

The chain links TRBV7-8 to TRBJ1-1; tentative D call: TRBD1 (5 bases). In germline, CDR1 is SGHVS, CDR2 FQNEAQ. CDR3 length: 14 amino acids. V was shortened by 5 bases and J by 0 bases, with 10 bases between the two germline ends. CDR3 protein: CASSRDSMNTEAFF. Written as DNA, the CDR3 is TGTGCCAGCAGCAGAGACAGCATGAACACTGAAGCTTTCTTT.

The chain carries TRBV27 and TRBJ1-2, with 9 positions matching TRBD1. Trimming cost V 5 bases and J 6 bases; bases outside gene matches: 13. CDR1 and CDR2 from the germline V gene are MNHEY and SMNVEV (reference sequence). The CDR3 covers 16 residues. The CDR3 sequence: CASSPSWTGAQNGYTF. The CDR3 nucleotides are TGTGCCAGCAGTCCCAGCTGGACAGGGGCACAGAATGGCTACACCTTC.

The chain links TRBV7-9 to TRBJ2-1, with D possibly TRBD2 on 6 matching bases. Germline values: CDR1 SEHNR, CDR2 FQNEAQ (reference sequence). The CDR3 extends over 15 amino acids. Trimming removed 8 bases at V and 1 base at J, with 15 bases between. The CDR3: CASVPGEGSYNEQFF. The CDR3 DNA reads as TGTGCCAGCGTCCCGGGAGAGGGGTCCTACAATGAGCAGTTCTTC.

This clone was found once. The J gene is TRBJ2-7, the V gene TRBV4-1, with 9 bases fitting TRBD1. This CDR3 contains 15 residues. Germline CDR1 is MGHRA and CDR2 is YSYEKL. The ends lost 4 bases at V and 3 bases at J; junction bases unmatched: 7. The CDR3 sequence: CASSLARGQGYEQYF. CDR3 sequence (DNA): TGCGCCAGCAGCCTAGCGAGGGGACAGGGCTACGAGCAGTACTTC.

The rearrangement uses TRBV5-1 and TRBJ1-3; TRBD1 might be the D (6 bases). Between the trimmed V and J ends, which lost 5 bases and 2 bases, there was a span of 8 bases. The germline V gene has CDR1 SGHRS and CDR2 YFSETQ. The CDR3 sequence is 13 residues long. The CDR3 is CASSSGAGNTIYF. The CDR3 DNA sequence: TGCGCCAGCAGTTCAGGGGCTGGAAACACCATATATTTT.

CDR3 sequence (DNA): TGTGCCAGCAGCCTCGGACAATACCGGCCTGAAGCTTTCTTT. Its protein product is CASSLGQYRPEAFF. The V and J genes are TRBV7-8 and TRBJ1-1; D is perhaps TRBD1 (5 bases). The V gene lost 5 bases and the J gene lost 6 bases, with 16 bases spanning the gap. The length of the CDR3 is 14 residues. CDR1 and CDR2 (germline): SGHVS, FQNEAQ.

J is TRBJ1-1 and V is TRBV5-1; D uncertain. Germline V CDR1 and CDR2: SGHRS, YFSETQ. CDR3 size: 15 residues. V was pared by 0 bases and J by 3 bases, with 12 bases between. The CDR3 nucleotides are TGCGCCAGCAGCTTGGACACAGCCTCTCACACTGAAGCTTTCTTT. It translates to CASSLDTASHTEAFF.

The V call is TRBV7-3, the J call TRBJ2-1, with 10 bases fitting TRBD2. Trimming removed 2 bases from V and 5 bases from J; junction bases left unmatched: 3. The germline V gene has CDR1 SGHTA and CDR2 FQGTGA. This CDR3 comprises 15 residues. The CDR3 is CASSLASGGNNEQFF. CDR3 sequence (DNA): TGTGCCAGCAGCTTAGCTAGCGGGGGTAACAATGAGCAGTTCTTC.